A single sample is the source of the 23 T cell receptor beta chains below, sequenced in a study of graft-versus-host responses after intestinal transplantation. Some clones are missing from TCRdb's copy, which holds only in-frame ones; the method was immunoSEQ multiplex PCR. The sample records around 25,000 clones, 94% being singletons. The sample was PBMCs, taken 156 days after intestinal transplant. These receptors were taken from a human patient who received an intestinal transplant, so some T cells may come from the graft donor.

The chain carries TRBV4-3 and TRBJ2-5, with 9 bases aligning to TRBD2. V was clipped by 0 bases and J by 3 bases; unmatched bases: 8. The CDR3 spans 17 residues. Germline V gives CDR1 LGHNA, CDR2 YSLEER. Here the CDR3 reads CASSQDHVSGGKETQYF. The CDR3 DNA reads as TGCGCCAGCAGCCAAGATCATGTTAGCGGGGGAAAAGAGACCCAGTACTTC.

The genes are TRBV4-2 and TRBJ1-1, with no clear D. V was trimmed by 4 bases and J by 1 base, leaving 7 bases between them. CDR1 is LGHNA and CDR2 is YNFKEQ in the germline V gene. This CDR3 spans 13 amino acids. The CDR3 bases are TGTGCCAGCAGCCTGCCAGGGAACACTGAAGCTTTCTTT. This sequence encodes CASSLPGNTEAFF.

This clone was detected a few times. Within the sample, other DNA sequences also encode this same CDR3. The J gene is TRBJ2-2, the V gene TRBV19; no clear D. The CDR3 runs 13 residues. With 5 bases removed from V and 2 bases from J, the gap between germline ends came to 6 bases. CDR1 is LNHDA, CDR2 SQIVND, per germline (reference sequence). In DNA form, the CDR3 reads TGTGCCAGTAGTTGGGCAAACACCGGGGAGCTGTTTTTT. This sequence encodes CASSWANTGELFF.

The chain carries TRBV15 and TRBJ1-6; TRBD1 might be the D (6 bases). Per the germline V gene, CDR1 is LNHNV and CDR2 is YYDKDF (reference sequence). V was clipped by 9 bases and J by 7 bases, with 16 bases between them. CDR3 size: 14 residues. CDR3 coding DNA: TGTGCCACTTCCTCAGGGCAGGGGAATTCACCCCTCCACTTT. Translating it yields CATSSGQGNSPLHF.

The CDR3 here is CASSVDPDTEAFF. CDR3 sequence (DNA): TGTGCCAGCAGCGTAGACCCAGACACTGAAGCTTTCTTT. The J gene is TRBJ1-1, the V gene TRBV9; unclear D gene. This CDR3 is 13 amino acids long. Trimming cost V 0 bases and J 3 bases, with 6 bases left between them. Germline loops: CDR1 SGDLS, CDR2 YYNGEE.

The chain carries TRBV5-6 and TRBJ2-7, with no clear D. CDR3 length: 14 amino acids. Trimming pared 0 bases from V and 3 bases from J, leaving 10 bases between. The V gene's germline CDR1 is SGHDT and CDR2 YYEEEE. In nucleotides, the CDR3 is TGTGCCAGCAGCTTGGGGTTAGGTTTCTACGAGCAGTACTTC. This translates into CASSLGLGFYEQYF. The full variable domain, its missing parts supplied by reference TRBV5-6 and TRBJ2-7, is DAGVTQSPTHLIKTRGQQVTLRCSPKSGHDTVSWYQQALGQGPQFIFQYYEEEERQRGNFPDRFSGHQFPNYSSELNVNALLLGDSALYLCASSLGLGFYEQYFGPGTRLTVT.

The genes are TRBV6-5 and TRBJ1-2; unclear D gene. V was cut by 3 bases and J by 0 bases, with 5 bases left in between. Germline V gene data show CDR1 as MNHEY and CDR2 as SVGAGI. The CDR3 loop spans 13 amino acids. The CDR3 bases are TGTGCCAGCAGTTATGCAGCTAACTATGGCTACACCTTC. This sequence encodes CASSYAANYGYTF.

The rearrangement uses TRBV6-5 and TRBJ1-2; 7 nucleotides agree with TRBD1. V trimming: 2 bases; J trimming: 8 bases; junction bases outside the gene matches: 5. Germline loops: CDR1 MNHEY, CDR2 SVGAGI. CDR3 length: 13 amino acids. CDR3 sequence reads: CASSYDRVKGYTF. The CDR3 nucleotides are TGTGCCAGCAGTTACGACAGGGTTAAGGGCTACACCTTC.

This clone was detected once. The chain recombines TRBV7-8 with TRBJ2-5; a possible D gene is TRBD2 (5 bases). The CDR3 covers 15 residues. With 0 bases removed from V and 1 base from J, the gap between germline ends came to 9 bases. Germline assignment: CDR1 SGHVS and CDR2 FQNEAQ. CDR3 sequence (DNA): TGTGCCAGCAGCTTAGCGGATGAGGGCCAAGAGACCCAGTACTTC. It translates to CASSLADEGQETQYF.

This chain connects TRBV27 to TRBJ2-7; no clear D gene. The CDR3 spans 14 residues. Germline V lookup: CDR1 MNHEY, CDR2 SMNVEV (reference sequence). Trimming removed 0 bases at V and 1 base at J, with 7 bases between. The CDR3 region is CASSLSTVSYEQYF. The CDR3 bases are TGTGCCAGCAGTTTATCAACAGTATCCTACGAGCAGTACTTC.

The CDR3 reads CASSIDLGTGGNEQFF. DNA for the CDR3: TGTGCCAGTAGTATAGATCTCGGGACAGGGGGCAATGAGCAGTTCTTC. The rearrangement links TRBV19 to TRBJ2-1; 11 bases fit TRBD1. The germline V gene encodes CDR1 LNHDA and CDR2 SQIVND (reference sequence). The CDR3 is 16 amino acids. Trimming cost V 0 bases and J 6 bases; bases outside gene matches: 4.

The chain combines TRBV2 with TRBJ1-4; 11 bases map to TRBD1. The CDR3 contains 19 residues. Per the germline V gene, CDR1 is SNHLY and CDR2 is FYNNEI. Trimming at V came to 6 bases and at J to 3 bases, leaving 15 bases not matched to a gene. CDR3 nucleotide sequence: TGTGCCAGCAGCCACCCGGGACAGGGGGTTCTAGGAGCTAATGAAAAACTGTTTTTT. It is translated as CASSHPGQGVLGANEKLFF. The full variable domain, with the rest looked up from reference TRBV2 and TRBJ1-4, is EPEVTQTPSHQVTQMGQEVILRCVPISNHLYFYWYRQILGQKVEFLVSFYNNEISEKSEIFDDQFSVERPDGSNFTLKIRSTKLEDSAMYFCASSHPGQGVLGANEKLFFGSGTQLSVL.

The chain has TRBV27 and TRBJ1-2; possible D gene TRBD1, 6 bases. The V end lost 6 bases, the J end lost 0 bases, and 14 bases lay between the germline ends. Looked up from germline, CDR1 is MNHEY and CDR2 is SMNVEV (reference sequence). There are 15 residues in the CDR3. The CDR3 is CASRQGRAANYGYTF. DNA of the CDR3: TGTGCCAGCAGACAGGGCAGGGCGGCTAACTATGGCTACACCTTC.

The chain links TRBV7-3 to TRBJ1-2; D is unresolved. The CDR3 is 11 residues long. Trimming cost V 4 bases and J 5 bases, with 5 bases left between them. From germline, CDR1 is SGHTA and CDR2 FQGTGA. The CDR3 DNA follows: TGTGCCAGCAGCTCCGAATATGGCTACACCTTC. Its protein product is CASSSEYGYTF.

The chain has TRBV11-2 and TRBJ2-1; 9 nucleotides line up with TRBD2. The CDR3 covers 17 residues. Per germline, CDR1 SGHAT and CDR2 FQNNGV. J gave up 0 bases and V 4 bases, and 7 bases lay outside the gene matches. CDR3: CASSSSGRPSSYNEQFF. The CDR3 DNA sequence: TGTGCCAGCAGCTCAAGCGGGAGGCCGAGCTCCTACAATGAGCAGTTCTTC.

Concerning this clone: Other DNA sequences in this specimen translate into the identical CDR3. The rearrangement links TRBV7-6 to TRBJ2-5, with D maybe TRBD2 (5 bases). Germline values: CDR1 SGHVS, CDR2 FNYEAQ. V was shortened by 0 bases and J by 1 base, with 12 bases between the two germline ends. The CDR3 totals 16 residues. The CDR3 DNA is TGTGCCAGCAGCTTAGCGCAGAGGGTGCCCCAAGAGACCCAGTACTTC. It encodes CASSLAQRVPQETQYF.

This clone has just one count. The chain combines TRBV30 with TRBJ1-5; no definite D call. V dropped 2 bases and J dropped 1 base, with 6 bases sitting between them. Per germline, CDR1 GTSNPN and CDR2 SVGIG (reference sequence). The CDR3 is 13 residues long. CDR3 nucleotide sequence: TGTGCCTGGAGTCTGGACAGCAATCAGCCCCAGCATTTT. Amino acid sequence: CAWSLDSNQPQHF.

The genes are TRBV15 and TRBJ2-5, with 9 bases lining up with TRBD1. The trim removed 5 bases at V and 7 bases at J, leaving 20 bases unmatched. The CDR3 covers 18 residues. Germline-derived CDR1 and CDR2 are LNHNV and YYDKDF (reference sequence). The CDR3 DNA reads TGTGCCACCAGCGAGAGTACTTACGGGACAGGGACACCGGGGACCCAGTACTTC. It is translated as CATSESTYGTGTPGTQYF.

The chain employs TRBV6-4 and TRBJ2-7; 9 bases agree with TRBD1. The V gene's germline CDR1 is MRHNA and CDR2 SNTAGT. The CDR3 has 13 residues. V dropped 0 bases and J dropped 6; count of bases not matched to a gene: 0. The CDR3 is CASSDSDRGEQYF. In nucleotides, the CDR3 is TGTGCCAGCAGTGACTCGGACAGGGGCGAGCAGTACTTC.

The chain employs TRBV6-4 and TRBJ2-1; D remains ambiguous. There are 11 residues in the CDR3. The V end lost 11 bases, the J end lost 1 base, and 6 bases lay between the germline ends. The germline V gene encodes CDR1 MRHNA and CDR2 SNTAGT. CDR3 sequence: CAAGSYNEQFF. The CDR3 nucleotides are TGTGCCGCCGGTTCCTACAATGAGCAGTTCTTC.

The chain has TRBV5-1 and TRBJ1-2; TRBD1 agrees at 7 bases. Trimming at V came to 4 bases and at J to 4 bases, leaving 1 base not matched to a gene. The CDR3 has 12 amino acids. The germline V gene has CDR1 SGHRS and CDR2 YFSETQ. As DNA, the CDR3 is TGCGCCAGCAGCGGACAGGCCTATGGCTACACCTTC. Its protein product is CASSGQAYGYTF.

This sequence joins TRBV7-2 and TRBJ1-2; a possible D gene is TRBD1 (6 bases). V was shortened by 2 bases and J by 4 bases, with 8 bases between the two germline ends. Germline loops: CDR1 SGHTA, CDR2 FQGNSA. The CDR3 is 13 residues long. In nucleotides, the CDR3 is TGTGCCAGCAGCTTATGGACAGCCTATGGCTACACCTTC. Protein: CASSLWTAYGYTF.

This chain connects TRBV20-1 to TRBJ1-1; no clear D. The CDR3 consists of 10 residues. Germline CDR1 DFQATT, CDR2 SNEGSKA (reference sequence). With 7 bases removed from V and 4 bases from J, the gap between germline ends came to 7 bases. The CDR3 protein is CSVVGTEAFF. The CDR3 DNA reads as TGCAGTGTCGTCGGCACTGAAGCTTTCTTT.